The entry below gives a single T cell receptor (beta chain) sequence along with its context. Its antigen is still unknown. This specimen comes from a study of glioma-infiltrating T cells after dendritic cell vaccination. The wider study: Dendritic cell vaccination trial patients had either newly diagnosed or recurrent glioblastoma.

Assay: immunoSEQ multiplex PCR; the TCRdb copy retains only in-frame clones and omits some. The data hold approximately 67,000 clones, with 81% observed a single time. Study-wide findings and caveats: Longer survival after dendritic cell vaccination followed higher pretreatment TIL content.

V lost 4 bases, J lost 1 base, and 21 bases lay in between. CDR3 length equals 18 residues. Germline lookup yields CDR1 SGHRS and CDR2 YFSETQ. This clonotype was obtained from a human donor with glioblastoma. The chain combines TRBV5-1 with TRBJ2-4; D is perhaps TRBD2 (6 bases). The specimen was blood, collected before dendritic cell vaccination. CDR3 amino acids: CASSLLYLWREAKNIQYF. As DNA, the CDR3 is TGCGCCAGCAGCCTACTTTACCTGTGGAGGGAGGCCAAAAACATTCAGTACTTC. Full variable domain (rest looked up from reference TRBV5-1 and TRBJ2-4): KAGVTQTPRYLIKTRGQQVTLSCSPISGHRSVSWYQQTPGQGLQFLFEYFSETQRNKGNFPGRFSGRQFSNSRSEMNVSTLELGDSALYLCASSLLYLWREAKNIQYFGAGTRLSVL.